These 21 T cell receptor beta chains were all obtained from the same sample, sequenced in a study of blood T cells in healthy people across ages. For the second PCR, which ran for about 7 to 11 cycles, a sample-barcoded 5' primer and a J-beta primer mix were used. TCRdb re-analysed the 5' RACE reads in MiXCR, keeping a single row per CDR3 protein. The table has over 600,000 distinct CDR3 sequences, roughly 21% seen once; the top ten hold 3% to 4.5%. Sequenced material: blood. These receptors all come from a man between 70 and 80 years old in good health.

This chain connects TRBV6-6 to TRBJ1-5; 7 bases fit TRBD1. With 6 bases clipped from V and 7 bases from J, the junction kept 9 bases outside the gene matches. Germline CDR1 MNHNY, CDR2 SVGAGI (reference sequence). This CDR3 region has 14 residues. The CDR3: CASRPGGQEQPQHF. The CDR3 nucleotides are TGTGCCAGCAGGCCAGGGGGGCAGGAACAGCCCCAGCATTTT.

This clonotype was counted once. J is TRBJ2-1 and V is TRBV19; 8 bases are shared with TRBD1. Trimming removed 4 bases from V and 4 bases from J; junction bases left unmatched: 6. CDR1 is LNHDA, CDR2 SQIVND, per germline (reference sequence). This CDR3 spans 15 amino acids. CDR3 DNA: TGTGCCAGTAGTAAAAGGACAGGGTTGTACAATGAGCAGTTCTTC. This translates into CASSKRTGLYNEQFF.

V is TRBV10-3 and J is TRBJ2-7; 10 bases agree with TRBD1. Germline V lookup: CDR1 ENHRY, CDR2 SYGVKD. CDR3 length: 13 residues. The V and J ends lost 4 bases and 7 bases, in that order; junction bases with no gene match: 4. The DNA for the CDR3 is TGTGCCATCAGTGGACAGGGGGCGGTAGAGCAGTACTTC. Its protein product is CAISGQGAVEQYF.

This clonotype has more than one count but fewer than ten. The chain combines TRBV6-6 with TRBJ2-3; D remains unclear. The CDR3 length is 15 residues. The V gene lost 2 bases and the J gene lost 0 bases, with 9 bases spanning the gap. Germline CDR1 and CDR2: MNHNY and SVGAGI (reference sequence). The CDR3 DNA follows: TGTGCCAGCAGTTACCCGACAAGTAGCACAGATACGCAGTATTTT. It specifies CASSYPTSSTDTQYF.

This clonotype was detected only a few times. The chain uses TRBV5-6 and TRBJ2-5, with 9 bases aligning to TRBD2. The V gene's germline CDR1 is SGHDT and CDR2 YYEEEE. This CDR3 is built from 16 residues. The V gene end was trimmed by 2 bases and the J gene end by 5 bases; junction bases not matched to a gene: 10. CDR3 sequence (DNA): TGTGCCAGCAGCTTCGCCTTAGCGGGAGAGTGGGAGACCCAGTACTTC. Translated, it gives CASSFALAGEWETQYF.

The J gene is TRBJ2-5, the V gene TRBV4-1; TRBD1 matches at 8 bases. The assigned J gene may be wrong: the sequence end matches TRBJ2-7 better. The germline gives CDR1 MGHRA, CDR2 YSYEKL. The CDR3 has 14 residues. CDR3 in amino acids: CASSEGQGEYEQYF. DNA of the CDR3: TGCGCCAGCAGCGAAGGACAGGGAGAGTACGAGCAGTACTTC.

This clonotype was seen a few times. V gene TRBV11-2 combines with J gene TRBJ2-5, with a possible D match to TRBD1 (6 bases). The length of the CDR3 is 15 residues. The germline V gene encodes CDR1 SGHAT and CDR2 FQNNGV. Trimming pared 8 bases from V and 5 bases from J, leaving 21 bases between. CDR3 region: CASGEMGHFGETQYF. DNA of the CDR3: TGTGCCAGCGGGGAAATGGGACACTTTGGGGAGACCCAGTACTTC.

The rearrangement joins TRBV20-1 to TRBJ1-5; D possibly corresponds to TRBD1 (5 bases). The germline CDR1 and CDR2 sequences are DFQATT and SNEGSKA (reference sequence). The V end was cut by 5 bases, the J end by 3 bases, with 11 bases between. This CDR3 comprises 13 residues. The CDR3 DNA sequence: TGCAGTGCTCGGGGGGATCCCAATCAGCCCCAGCATTTT. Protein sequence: CSARGDPNQPQHF.

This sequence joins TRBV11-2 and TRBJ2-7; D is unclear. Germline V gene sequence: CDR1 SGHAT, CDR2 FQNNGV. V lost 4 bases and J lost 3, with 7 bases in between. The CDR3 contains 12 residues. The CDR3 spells CASSYRLYEQYF. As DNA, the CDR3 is TGTGCCAGCAGCTACCGTCTCTACGAGCAGTACTTC.

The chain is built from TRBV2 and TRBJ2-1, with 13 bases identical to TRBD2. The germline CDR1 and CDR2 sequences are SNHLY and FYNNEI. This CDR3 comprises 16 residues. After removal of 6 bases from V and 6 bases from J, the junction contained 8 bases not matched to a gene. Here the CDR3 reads CASRKTSGRTGNEQFF. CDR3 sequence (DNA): TGTGCCAGCAGAAAGACTAGCGGGAGGACGGGCAATGAGCAGTTCTTC.

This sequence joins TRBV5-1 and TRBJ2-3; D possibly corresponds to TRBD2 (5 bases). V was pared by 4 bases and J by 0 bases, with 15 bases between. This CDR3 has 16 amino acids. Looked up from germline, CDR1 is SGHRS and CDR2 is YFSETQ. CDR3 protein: CASSPLRESSTDTQYF. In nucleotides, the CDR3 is TGCGCCAGCAGCCCATTGAGGGAGTCCAGCACAGATACGCAGTATTTT.

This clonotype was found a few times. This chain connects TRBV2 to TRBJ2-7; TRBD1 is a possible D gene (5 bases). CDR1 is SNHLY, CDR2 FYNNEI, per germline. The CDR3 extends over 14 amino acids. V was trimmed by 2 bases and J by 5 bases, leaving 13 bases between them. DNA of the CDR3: TGTGCCAGCAGTGAACGCAGGGCCAGGGACGAGCAGTACTTC. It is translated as CASSERRARDEQYF. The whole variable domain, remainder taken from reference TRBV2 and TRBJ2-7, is EPEVTQTPSHQVTQMGQEVILRCVPISNHLYFYWYRQILGQKVEFLVSFYNNEISEKSEIFDDQFSVERPDGSNFTLKIRSTKLEDSAMYFCASSERRARDEQYFGPGTRLTVT.

In nucleotides, the CDR3 is TGTGCCAGCAAACGTAATGAAAAACTGTTTTTT. This codes for CASKRNEKLFF. V gene TRBV28 combines with J gene TRBJ1-4; D remains ambiguous. Trimming removed 7 bases at V and 4 bases at J, with 4 bases between. The CDR3 length is 11 residues. The germline V gene has CDR1 MDHEN and CDR2 SYDVKM.

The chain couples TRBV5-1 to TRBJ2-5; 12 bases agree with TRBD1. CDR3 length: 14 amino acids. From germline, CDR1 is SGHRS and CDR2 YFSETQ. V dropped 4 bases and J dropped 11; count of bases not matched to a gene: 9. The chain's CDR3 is CASSRGQGAEEQYF. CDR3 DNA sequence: TGCGCCAGCAGCCGGGGACAGGGGGCTGAAGAGCAGTACTTC.

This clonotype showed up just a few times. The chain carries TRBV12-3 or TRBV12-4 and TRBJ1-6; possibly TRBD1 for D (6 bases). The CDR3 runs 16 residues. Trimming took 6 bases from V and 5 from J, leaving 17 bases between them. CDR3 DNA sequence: TGTGCCAGCAGGGGGCCCACAGGGTCTAATAATTCACCCCTCCACTTT. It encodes CASRGPTGSNNSPLHF.

The CDR3 sequence is CSVEGARLGDYGYTF. The CDR3 nucleotides are TGCAGCGTTGAGGGGGCCCGCCTGGGGGACTATGGCTACACCTTC. The rearrangement uses TRBV29-1 and TRBJ1-2; maybe TRBD1 (6 bases). V shed 3 bases and J shed 3 bases, with 17 bases lying between them. The germline gives CDR1 SQVTM, CDR2 ANQGSEA. This CDR3 comprises 15 residues. Full variable domain (remainder filled in from reference TRBV29-1 and TRBJ1-2): SAVISQKPSRDICQRGTSLTIQCQVDSQVTMMFWYRQQPGQSLTLIATANQGSEATYESGFVIDKFPISRPNLTFSTLTVSNMSPEDSSIYLCSVEGARLGDYGYTFGSGTRLTVV.

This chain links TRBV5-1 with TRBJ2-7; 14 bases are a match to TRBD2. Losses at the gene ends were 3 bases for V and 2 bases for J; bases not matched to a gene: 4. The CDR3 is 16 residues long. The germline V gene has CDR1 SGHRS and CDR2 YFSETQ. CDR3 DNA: TGCGCCAGCAGCTCCGGGACTAGCGGGAGTGCCTACGAGCAGTACTTC. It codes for CASSSGTSGSAYEQYF.

For the CDR3, the DNA is TGCGCCAGCAGCAGGGGCGGAGGGGCGAACATTCAGTACTTC. As protein: CASSRGGGANIQYF. The rearrangement uses TRBV5-1 and TRBJ2-4, with D perhaps matching TRBD2 (6 bases). CDR3 length: 14 amino acids. V was pared by 4 bases and J by 7 bases, with 15 bases between. Germline assignment: CDR1 SGHRS and CDR2 YFSETQ.

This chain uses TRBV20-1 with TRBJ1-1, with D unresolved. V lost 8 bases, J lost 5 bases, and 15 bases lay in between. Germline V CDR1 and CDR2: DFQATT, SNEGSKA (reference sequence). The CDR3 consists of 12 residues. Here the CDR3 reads CSHSVGDTEAFF. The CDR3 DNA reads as TGCAGTCATTCTGTAGGTGATACTGAAGCTTTCTTT.

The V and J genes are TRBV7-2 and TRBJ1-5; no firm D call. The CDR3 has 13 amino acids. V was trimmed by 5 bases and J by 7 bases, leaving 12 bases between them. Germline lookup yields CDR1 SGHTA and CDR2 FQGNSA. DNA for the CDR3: TGTGCCAGCAGCGCCCAAGGCGTACAGCCCCAGCATTTT. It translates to CASSAQGVQPQHF.

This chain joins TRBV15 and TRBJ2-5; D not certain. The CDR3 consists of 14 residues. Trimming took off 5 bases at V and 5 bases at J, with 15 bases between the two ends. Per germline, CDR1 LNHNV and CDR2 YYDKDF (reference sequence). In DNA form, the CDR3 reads TGTGCCACCAGCTCCGGCGTCCATGGGGAGACCCAGTACTTC. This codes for CATSSGVHGETQYF.